This T cell receptor beta chain came from a study of CD8 T cells in ankylosing spondylitis listed by TCRdb under 2017. Looking at the study overall: To find TCR variants linked to disease, the study profiled T cell receptor beta repertoires in ankylosing spondylitis patients and healthy donors. Peripheral blood was sampled, and synovial fluid was also collected from ankylosing spondylitis patients. The whole study cohort included some 100 healthy donors and 25 ankylosing spondylitis patients.

This clonotype was counted ten times or more. Its antigen target is currently unknown. The sample holds no much larger clone one base away, and base qualities are not on file. Sequencing was performed on an Illumina HiSeq 2500. TCR beta libraries were prepared by quantitative 5'-RACE with molecular barcodes. Per the original workflow: Disease-linked TCR variants were identified with a new computational method built on a probabilistic model of VDJ rearrangement. The public reads were quality trimmed at Q25 with fastp and then assembled into clones with MiXCR by TCRdb, keeping productive beta chains. Each entry is one CDR3 protein sequence, shown with its most common DNA and genes. The V and J calls were determined by TCRdb, not by the authors. For this sample the table gives some 180,000 distinct CDR3 sequences, of which roughly 18% were detected only once. The ten largest make up about 4.3% of the sample.

General findings and caveats noted by the study authors: The disease-linked clones showed a CD8+ phenotype and occurred at relatively low frequencies in peripheral blood. Some TCR beta motif variants had previously been reported in synovial fluid and blood of reactive arthritis patients, which suggested common disease-initiation mechanisms. Blood from ankylosing spondylitis patients appeared to be characterized by a TCR beta motif composed of roughly 8 highly homologous amino acid variants. According to the report, matched synovial fluid samples from ankylosing spondylitis patients were significantly enriched for the disease-linked clones.

The specimen sequenced was blood, either unsorted or a sorted T cell fraction (not recorded which). This TCR was recovered from a male donor between 10 and 30 years old with ankylosing spondylitis or in good health (not recorded which). Donor details come from another sample of the same person, matched by shared clones.

The DNA sequence is given as TGTGCCATCAGTGAGTCGGGGGAGGCCCAGCATTTT. Its protein reads: CAISESGEAQHF. The chain is made from TRBV10-3 and TRBJ1-5; tentative D gene TRBD1, with 5 bases matching. Taken from the germline V gene, the CDR1 and CDR2 loops are ENHRY and SYGVKD. V lost 0 bases and J lost 11 bases; the stretch between them is 8 bases long. The CDR3 covers 12 residues, taking in both the cysteine and the phenylalanine. Here the CDR3 DNA is all that survives: 36 bases in frame from base 1.